Listed here is a single TCR beta chain. What it recognizes is unknown. Germline CDR1 SEHNR, CDR2 FQNEAQ (reference sequence). This CDR3 is built from 13 residues. Trimming shortened V by 3 bases and J by 9 bases, and 12 bases separated the two germline ends. This sample was taken from a study of cytomegalovirus exposure and HLA in healthy donors. Findings and caveats of the study: When the data were analyzed later, several of the most significant clusters appeared to be linked to common viral pathogens. Analyses of presence and absence presupposed an approximately uniform sequencing depth across donors. What TCR beta sequences reportedly achieved was accurate prediction of HLA-A and HLA-B alleles in most subjects.

Both 60 Vbeta primers and 13 Jbeta primers went into the PCR. The table came from immunoSEQ multiplex PCR; TCRdb's copy has only in-frame clones and leaves some out. The sample comprises under 200,000 clones, approximately 80% of which are singletons, and approximately 1.8% rests with the top ten. The chain is built from TRBV7-9 and TRBJ2-4, with D maybe TRBD2 (6 bases). The TCR sequence derives from a woman aged 25 to 39 in good health and CMV-seronegative. What was sequenced was PBMCs. CDR3 amino acids: CASSLGREAIQYF. Written as DNA, the CDR3 is TGTGCCAGCAGCTTGGGCAGGGAGGCCATTCAGTACTTC.